A single sample gave rise to the 23 T cell receptor beta chains below, sequenced in a study of T cells in Graves' hyperthyroidism and ophthalmopathy. Amplified TCR beta CDR3 regions derived from RNA transcripts. HTBI primers were employed in a first-round RT-PCR of the TCR CDR3. TCRdb re-derived calls from the multiplex PCR reads in MiXCR, one entry per CDR3 protein. The sample holds about 59,000 distinct CDR3 sequences, approximately 50% seen once. The sequenced sample consisted of blood. These receptors all stem from a woman aged 60-75 years with Graves' ophthalmopathy.

This clonotype was seen at least ten times. The chain uses TRBV19 and TRBJ2-2, with 10 bases aligning to TRBD1. The V and J ends lost 7 bases and 8 bases, in that order; junction bases with no gene match: 7. CDR3 length: 14 amino acids. Germline CDR1 LNHDA, CDR2 SQIVND (reference sequence). CDR3 loop: CASNPTGGMGELFF. In DNA form, the CDR3 reads TGTGCCAGTAATCCGACAGGGGGCATGGGGGAGCTGTTTTTT.

This clonotype came up many times. V and J are TRBV4-1 and TRBJ2-1; possibly TRBD2 for D (6 bases). Germline V gene lookup returns CDR1 MGHRA and CDR2 YSYEKL. Between the trimmed V and J ends, which lost 4 bases and 5 bases, there was a span of 15 bases. The CDR3 totals 15 residues. The CDR3 loop reads CASSLQTRTDNEQFF. The DNA of the CDR3 is TGCGCCAGCAGCCTGCAGACTAGAACCGACAATGAGCAGTTCTTC.

This clonotype was seen ten or more times. V usage is TRBV6-6 and J usage is TRBJ1-5; tentative D call: TRBD1 (5 bases). The germline gives CDR1 MNHNY, CDR2 SVGAGI (reference sequence). The CDR3 length is 14 residues. The V end was cut by 2 bases, the J end by 4 bases, with 9 bases between. The CDR3 DNA reads as TGTGCCAGCAGTTACCCTGGGGGGAATCAGCCCCAGCATTTT. Encoded protein: CASSYPGGNQPQHF.

A word on this clonotype: An end of the junction differs from the germline gene, which may be a read error. The V call is TRBV2, the J call TRBJ1-5; 8 nucleotides match TRBD1. CDR1 is SNHLY and CDR2 is FYNNEI in the germline V gene. CDR3 length: 15 residues. The CDR3 bases are TGTGCCGGCAGTGCCTGGGACAGGCACAATCAGCCCCAGCATTTT. Amino acids: CAGSAWDRHNQPQHF.

The chain links TRBV9 to TRBJ1-3; D is perhaps TRBD1 (6 bases). Looked up from germline, CDR1 is SGDLS and CDR2 is YYNGEE. This CDR3 has 16 amino acids. V lost 10 bases, J lost 0 bases, and 20 bases lay in between. CDR3 sequence (DNA): TGTGCCGGCTGCCCGGGCCAGGGACACTCTGGAAACACCATATATTTT. Its protein is CAGCPGQGHSGNTIYF.

CDR3 sequence (DNA): TGTGCCAGCAGTGAATGGGGGGCGCCGGTCACCGAAGCTTTCTTT. Protein sequence: CASSEWGAPVTEAFF. The V call is TRBV2, the J call TRBJ1-1; D is possibly TRBD1 (6 bases). Germline lookup yields CDR1 SNHLY and CDR2 FYNNEI. The ends were cut back, 2 bases at V and 8 bases at J, with 18 bases in the middle. The CDR3 consists of 15 residues.

A single count supports this clonotype. At one end the junction does not follow the germline gene, possibly because of a read error. The chain employs TRBV4-2 and TRBJ2-5, with D tentatively TRBD1 (6 bases). Germline CDR1 reads LGHNA; CDR2 reads YNFKEQ. The CDR3 has 17 amino acids. The CDR3, as DNA: TGTGCCAGCAGCCAAGATTTTCTGGGACACCCACAAGAGACCCAGCACTTC. Its translation is CASSQDFLGHPQETQHF.

On this clonotype: At one end, the junction sequence differs from germline, possibly due to a read error. The chain combines TRBV7-2 with TRBJ2-7; D is undetermined. In germline, CDR1 is SGHTA, CDR2 FQGNSA. CDR3 length equals 8 residues. The CDR3 sequence is CASYEQYF. CDR3 nucleotides: TGCGCCAGCTACGAGCAGTACTTC.

The chain has TRBV7-8 and TRBJ2-7; D unresolved. Trimming shortened V by 4 bases and J by 3 bases, and 22 bases separated the two germline ends. There are 17 residues in the CDR3. Germline assignment: CDR1 SGHVS and CDR2 FQNEAQ. CDR3 sequence reads: CASSSNTLRRAFYEQYF. The DNA of the CDR3 is TGTGCCAGCAGCTCCAATACTCTCAGGAGAGCGTTCTACGAGCAGTACTTC. The complete variable domain, with remaining parts taken from reference TRBV7-8 and TRBJ2-7, reads GAGVSQSPRYKVAKRGQDVALRCDPISGHVSLFWYQQALGQGPEFLTYFQNEAQLDKSGLPSDRFFAERPEGSVSTLKIQRTQQEDSAVYLCASSSNTLRRAFYEQYFGPGTRLTVT.

In this sample, this clonotype turned up a few times. The chain is built from TRBV7-9 and TRBJ1-5; the D is unclear. V lost 1 base and J lost 5, with 9 bases in between. The CDR3 loop spans 14 amino acids. Per the germline V gene, CDR1 is SEHNR and CDR2 is FQNEAQ (reference sequence). The CDR3 region is CASSLEGRDQPQHF. As DNA, the CDR3 is TGTGCCAGCAGCTTAGAAGGGAGGGATCAGCCCCAGCATTTT.

The chain carries TRBV11-2 and TRBJ1-1; D is unclear. Germline values: CDR1 SGHAT, CDR2 FQNNGV. The CDR3 loop spans 14 amino acids. The V end was cut by 3 bases, the J end by 3 bases, with 11 bases between. CDR3 nucleotide sequence: TGTGCCAGCAGCTTCCGGCTTGGGGACACTGAAGCTTTCTTT. It is translated as CASSFRLGDTEAFF.

The V gene is TRBV20-1, the J gene TRBJ1-2, with 8 bases lining up with TRBD1. The germline V gene encodes CDR1 DFQATT and CDR2 SNEGSKA (reference sequence). The junction had 4 bases not matched to a gene; V was cut back by 3 bases and J by 4 bases. The CDR3 runs to 13 residues. In DNA, the CDR3 is TGCAGTGCTAGGACAGGGGCTGCCTATGGCTACACCTTC. Translating it yields CSARTGAAYGYTF.

A word on this clonotype: The junction departs from the called germline gene at one end, perhaps through a read error. The gene calls are TRBV15 and TRBJ1-4; D perhaps matches TRBD1 (5 bases). Germline loops: CDR1 LNHNV, CDR2 YYDKDF (reference sequence). The CDR3 is 15 amino acids. The CDR3 DNA is TGTGTCACCAGCAGGGAGGGACTGGGGAATGAAAAACTGTTTTTT. It is translated as CVTSREGLGNEKLFF.

V gene TRBV5-1 combines with J gene TRBJ1-2; 10 nucleotides align to TRBD1. The CDR3 covers 14 residues. J was trimmed by 7 bases and V by 4 bases; bases with no gene match: 7. Germline assignment: CDR1 SGHRS and CDR2 YFSETQ. The CDR3 nucleotides read TGCGCCAGCAGCAGAGGACAGGGGGGTGGTGGCTACACCTTC. This encodes CASSRGQGGGGYTF.

At least ten counts were recorded for this clonotype. The V gene is TRBV7-2, the J gene TRBJ2-2, with D possibly being TRBD1 (5 bases). CDR1 and CDR2 from the germline V gene are SGHTA and FQGNSA. The CDR3 contains 15 residues. V gave up 5 bases and J gave up 0 bases, with 10 bases separating them. CDR3: CASSRTYANTGELFF. CDR3 DNA: TGTGCCAGCAGCCGGACATACGCGAACACCGGGGAGCTGTTTTTT.

The chain recombines TRBV5-1 with TRBJ2-7; 8 nucleotides align to TRBD2. This CDR3 has 17 amino acids. The V gene end was trimmed by 2 bases and the J gene end by 0 bases; junction bases not matched to a gene: 10. Germline-derived CDR1 and CDR2 are SGHRS and YFSETQ. The CDR3 loop reads CASSFDAGGRTSYEQYF. For the CDR3, the DNA is TGCGCCAGCAGCTTCGACGCTGGCGGGAGGACCTCCTACGAGCAGTACTTC.

The chain employs TRBV20-1 and TRBJ1-5, with TRBD1 identical over 8 bases. Germline lookup yields CDR1 DFQATT and CDR2 SNEGSKA (reference sequence). This CDR3 is built from 14 residues. V dropped 0 bases and J dropped 5; count of bases not matched to a gene: 3. Written as DNA, the CDR3 is TGCAGTGCTAGAGAAGGACAGGGCCATCAGCCCCAGCATTTT. Translation: CSAREGQGHQPQHF.

This chain joins TRBV19 and TRBJ1-2; unclear D gene. The CDR3 length is 14 residues. Germline V lookup: CDR1 LNHDA, CDR2 SQIVND (reference sequence). Trimming pared 1 base from V and 2 bases from J, leaving 8 bases between. The CDR3 coding sequence is TGTGCCAGTAGTATAGGGCTACAAAACTATGGCTACACCTTC. This encodes CASSIGLQNYGYTF.

This clonotype was picked up many times. CDR3 DNA sequence: TGTGCCAGCAGCAAGGGAGGGGGCGGAGGCTCCATATATTTT. Protein sequence: CASSKGGGGGSIYF. The chain is built from TRBV28 and TRBJ1-3; 7 bases are shared with TRBD1. This CDR3 has 14 amino acids. Germline V gene data show CDR1 as MDHEN and CDR2 as SYDVKM. V shed 6 bases, J shed 11 bases, and the junction held 13 bases outside the gene matches.

This clonotype was detected many times. The chain couples TRBV5-1 to TRBJ2-5, with 12 bases lining up with TRBD2. Trimming at V came to 5 bases and at J to 4 bases, leaving 6 bases not matched to a gene. From germline, CDR1 is SGHRS and CDR2 YFSETQ. This CDR3 is 15 amino acids long. The chain's CDR3 is CASRSSGGAGETQYF. The CDR3 nucleotides are TGCGCCAGCAGATCTAGCGGGGGGGCCGGAGAGACCCAGTACTTC.

This clonotype occurred many times. V gene TRBV6-1 combines with J gene TRBJ1-6; D may be TRBD1 (5 bases). Germline V gene lookup returns CDR1 MNHNS and CDR2 SASEGT. The CDR3 covers 14 residues. V was shortened by 2 bases and J by 8 bases, with 10 bases between the two germline ends. CDR3 nucleotide sequence: TGTGCCAGCAGTGAACGACAGACGGATTCACCCCTCCACTTT. Residues: CASSERQTDSPLHF.

This clonotype was detected ten times or more. The genes are TRBV28 and TRBJ2-7, with TRBD2 matching over 10 bases. Germline V CDR1 and CDR2: MDHEN, SYDVKM. J lost 2 bases, V lost 8 bases, and 6 bases had no gene match. The CDR3 contains 14 residues. The CDR3 DNA is TGTGCCAGCGGGGGGACTAGCGATACCTACGAGCAGTACTTC. As protein: CASGGTSDTYEQYF.

The gene calls are TRBV6-5 and TRBJ2-3; D is uncertain. Trimming stripped 5 bases from V and 5 bases from J, with 8 bases between. Germline assignment: CDR1 MNHEY and CDR2 SVGAGI. There are 12 residues in the CDR3. The CDR3 loop is CASSEPRDTQYF. CDR3 nucleotides: TGTGCCAGCAGTGAGCCTAGAGATACGCAGTATTTT.